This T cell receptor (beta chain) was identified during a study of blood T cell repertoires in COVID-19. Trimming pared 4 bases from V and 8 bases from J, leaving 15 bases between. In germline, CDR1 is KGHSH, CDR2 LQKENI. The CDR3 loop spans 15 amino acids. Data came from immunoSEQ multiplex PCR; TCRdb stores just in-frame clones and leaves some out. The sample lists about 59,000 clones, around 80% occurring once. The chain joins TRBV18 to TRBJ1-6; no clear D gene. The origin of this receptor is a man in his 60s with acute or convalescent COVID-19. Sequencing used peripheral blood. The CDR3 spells CASSRAGPPDSPLHF. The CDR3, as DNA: TGTGCCAGCTCACGGGCCGGTCCGCCCGATTCACCCCTCCACTTT.